These 15 T cell receptor beta chains came from one sample sequenced in a study of blood T cell repertoires in COVID-19. Profiling relied on immunoSEQ multiplex PCR, and the TCRdb table lists in-frame clones only, not all of them. The data contain about 270,000 clones, 75% to 95% of them seen just once; the ten biggest clones take up 2.5% to 3%. The material sequenced was PBMCs or T cells enriched from blood (not recorded which). The receptors here all came from a man between 40 and 49 years old who had been exposed to COVID-19.

As for this clone: Other DNA sequences in the same sample also yield this CDR3. The chain joins TRBV11-2 to TRBJ2-6; D not certain. Germline CDR1 is SGHAT and CDR2 is FQNNGV. This CDR3 is 15 amino acids long. V gave up 1 base and J gave up 0 bases, with 4 bases separating them. The CDR3 DNA reads as TGTGCCAGCAGCTTAGCAGGCTCTGGGGCCAACGTCCTGACTTTC. It codes for CASSLAGSGANVLTF.

The count of this clone is one. This sequence joins TRBV28 and TRBJ2-2, with D unclear. Germline assignment: CDR1 MDHEN and CDR2 SYDVKM. The ends were cut back, 2 bases at V and 5 bases at J, with 6 bases in the middle. The CDR3 length is 13 residues. The CDR3: CASSLELTGELFF. The CDR3 DNA reads as TGTGCCAGCAGTTTAGAGTTAACCGGGGAGCTGTTTTTT. The full variable domain, with the rest looked up from reference TRBV28 and TRBJ2-2, is DVKVTQSSRYLVKRTGEKVFLECVQDMDHENMFWYRQDPGLGLRLIYFSYDVKMKEKGDIPEGYSVSREKKERFSLILESASTNQTSMYLCASSLELTGELFFGEGSRLTVL.

This clone has only a few counts. The chain joins TRBV6-5 to TRBJ2-3; no definite D call. The CDR3 runs to 13 residues. Trimming removed 6 bases at V and 0 bases at J, with 7 bases between. Germline assignment: CDR1 MNHEY and CDR2 SVGAGI. The CDR3 is CASRSTSTDTQYF. CDR3 bases: TGTGCCAGCAGATCGACTAGCACAGATACGCAGTATTTT.

V gene TRBV15 combines with J gene TRBJ2-5, with D perhaps matching TRBD1 (6 bases). Trimming removed 4 bases at V and 5 bases at J, with 11 bases between. The germline CDR1 and CDR2 sequences are LNHNV and YYDKDF (reference sequence). The CDR3 has 13 residues. CDR3 nucleotide sequence: TGTGCCACCAGCACCGGACAGCGGGAGACCCAGTACTTC. Translating gives CATSTGQRETQYF.

This chain uses TRBV20-1 with TRBJ2-7, with D perhaps matching TRBD1 (5 bases). This CDR3 has 11 amino acids. Germline V lookup: CDR1 DFQATT, CDR2 SNEGSKA (reference sequence). V was trimmed by 0 bases and J by 6 bases, leaving 6 bases between them. As DNA, the CDR3 is TGCAGTGCTAGAGATGGGGCCGAGCAGTACTTC. This sequence encodes CSARDGAEQYF.

This chain uses TRBV7-9 with TRBJ2-5; TRBD1 agrees at 10 bases. The CDR3 loop spans 16 amino acids. With V trimmed by 4 bases and J by 7 bases, 12 bases remained unmatched. Germline CDR1 and CDR2: SEHNR and FQNEAQ (reference sequence). CDR3 sequence: CASSSRVGTGDTTQYF. Here the CDR3 DNA reads TGTGCCAGCAGCTCAAGAGTGGGGACAGGGGACACGACCCAGTACTTC.

On this clone: This CDR3 is also generated by other DNA sequences in the sample. The chain combines TRBV3-1 (or the pseudogene TRBV3-2) with TRBJ2-7; possibly TRBD2 for D (6 bases). Trimming stripped 6 bases from V and 0 bases from J, with 12 bases between. CDR3 size: 14 residues. Germline V gene lookup returns CDR1 LGHDT and CDR2 YNNKEL (reference sequence). The CDR3 coding sequence is TGTGCCAGCAGTCGGGACTCAAGCTCCTACGAGCAGTACTTC. This translates into CASSRDSSSYEQYF.

The table lists this clone with a few counts. This chain connects TRBV19 to TRBJ2-1; TRBD2 is a possible D gene (6 bases). Between the trimmed V and J ends, which lost 1 base and 4 bases, there was a span of 11 bases. The germline CDR1 and CDR2 sequences are LNHDA and SQIVND (reference sequence). The CDR3 consists of 15 residues. CDR3 region: CASSIAGVGYNEQFF. The CDR3 coding sequence is TGTGCCAGTAGTATAGCGGGAGTAGGGTACAATGAGCAGTTCTTC.

CDR3 sequence: CAISERQGPGQPQHF. CDR3 DNA sequence: TGTGCCATCAGTGAACGACAGGGTCCGGGGCAGCCCCAGCATTTT. This sequence joins TRBV10-3 and TRBJ1-5; 7 bases align to TRBD1. The trim removed 3 bases at V and 7 bases at J, leaving 9 bases unmatched. CDR3 length: 15 amino acids. Germline V CDR1 and CDR2: ENHRY, SYGVKD.

V and J are TRBV7-2 and TRBJ1-5; D is unresolved. The CDR3 is made up of 13 amino acids. The V gene's germline CDR1 is SGHTA and CDR2 FQGNSA. Trimming removed 0 bases at V and 7 bases at J, with 7 bases between. CDR3 coding DNA: TGTGCCAGCAGCTTAGCGTTGCGACAGCCCCAGCATTTT. Translated: CASSLALRQPQHF.

The chain recombines TRBV19 with TRBJ2-1, with 7 bases lining up with TRBD2. CDR3 length equals 14 residues. Germline V CDR1 and CDR2: LNHDA, SQIVND (reference sequence). J gave up 3 bases and V 3 bases, and 2 bases lay outside the gene matches. CDR3 protein: CASSIGLVYNEQFF. DNA of the CDR3: TGTGCCAGTAGTATCGGACTAGTCTACAATGAGCAGTTCTTC.

V usage is TRBV3-1 (or the pseudogene TRBV3-2) and J usage is TRBJ2-1, with a tentative D call TRBD2 (6 bases). The CDR3 runs to 13 residues. Per germline, CDR1 LGHDT and CDR2 YNNKEL (reference sequence). Trimming pared 8 bases from V and 2 bases from J, leaving 10 bases between. The CDR3 region is CASRLAAYNEQFF. The CDR3 DNA is TGTGCCAGCCGCTTAGCGGCCTACAATGAGCAGTTCTTC.

CDR3 nucleotide sequence: TGCGCCAGCAGTGACAGATACAATGAGCAGTTCTTC. Translating gives CASSDRYNEQFF. This chain connects TRBV10-1 to TRBJ2-1; D unclear. Between the trimmed V and J ends, which lost 3 bases and 4 bases, there was a span of 4 bases. The CDR3 runs 12 residues. Looked up from germline, CDR1 is WNHNN and CDR2 is SYGVQD (reference sequence).

The V gene is TRBV5-6, the J gene TRBJ2-6; the D is unclear. The V and J ends lost 0 bases and 1 base respectively, with 5 bases between them. Germline loops: CDR1 SGHDT, CDR2 YYEEEE. The CDR3 covers 15 residues. This CDR3 is CASSLAVSGANVLTF. The CDR3 nucleotides read TGTGCCAGCAGCTTGGCGGTATCTGGGGCCAACGTCCTGACTTTC.

This clone was seen a few times. The chain recombines TRBV6-5 with TRBJ1-6; weak D call: TRBD1 (6 bases). V dropped 0 bases and J dropped 10 bases, with 13 bases sitting between them. CDR1 MNHEY and CDR2 SVGAGI come from the germline V gene. There are 15 residues in the CDR3. CDR3 protein: CASSYSDSIGSPLHF. The CDR3 region has the DNA TGTGCCAGCAGTTACTCGGACAGTATTGGCTCACCCCTCCACTTT.